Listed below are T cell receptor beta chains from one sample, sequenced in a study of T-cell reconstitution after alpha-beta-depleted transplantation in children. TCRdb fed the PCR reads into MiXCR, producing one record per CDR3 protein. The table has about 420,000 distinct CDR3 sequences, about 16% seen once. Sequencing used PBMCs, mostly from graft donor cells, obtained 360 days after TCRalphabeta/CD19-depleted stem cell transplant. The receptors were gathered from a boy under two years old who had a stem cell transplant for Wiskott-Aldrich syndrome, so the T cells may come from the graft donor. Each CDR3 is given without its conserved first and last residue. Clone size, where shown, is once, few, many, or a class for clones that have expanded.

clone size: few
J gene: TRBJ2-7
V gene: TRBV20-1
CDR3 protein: SAARDSPYEQY

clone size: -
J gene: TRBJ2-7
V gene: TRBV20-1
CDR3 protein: SARDPGLDEQY

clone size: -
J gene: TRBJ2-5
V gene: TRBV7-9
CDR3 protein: ASSKTGTSGKETQY

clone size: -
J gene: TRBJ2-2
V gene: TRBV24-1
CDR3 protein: ATSDTSTNTGELF

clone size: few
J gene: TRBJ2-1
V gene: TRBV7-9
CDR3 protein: ASSSAIAGPYNEQF

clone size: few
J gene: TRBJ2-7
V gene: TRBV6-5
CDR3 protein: ASSYPMDRGRPYEQY

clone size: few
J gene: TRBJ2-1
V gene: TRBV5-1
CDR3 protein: ASTRDSLDYNEQF

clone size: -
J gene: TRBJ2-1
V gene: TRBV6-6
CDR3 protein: ASEARYNEQF

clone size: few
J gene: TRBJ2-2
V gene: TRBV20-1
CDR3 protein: SAPNTGELF

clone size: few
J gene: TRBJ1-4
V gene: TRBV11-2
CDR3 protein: ASSLAGTNEKLF

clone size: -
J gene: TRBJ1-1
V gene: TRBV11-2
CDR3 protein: ASSSRTGTNTEAF

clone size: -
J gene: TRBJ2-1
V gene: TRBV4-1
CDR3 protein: ASSQRDRPNEQF

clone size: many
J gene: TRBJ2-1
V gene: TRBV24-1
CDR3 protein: ATSGPRVHEQF

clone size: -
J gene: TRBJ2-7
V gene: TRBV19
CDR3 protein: ASSIGGVTYEQY

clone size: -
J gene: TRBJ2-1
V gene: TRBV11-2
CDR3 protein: ASSRARPLTWKDNEQF

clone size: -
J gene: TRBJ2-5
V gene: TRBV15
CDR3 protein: ATSISGSPPGETQY

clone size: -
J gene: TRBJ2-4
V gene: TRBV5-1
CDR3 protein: ASSLGYPGQGNIQY

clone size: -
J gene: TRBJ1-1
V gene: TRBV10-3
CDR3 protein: AISTTGGNTEAF

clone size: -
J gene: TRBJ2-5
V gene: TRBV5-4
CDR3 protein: ASSFGGFQETQY

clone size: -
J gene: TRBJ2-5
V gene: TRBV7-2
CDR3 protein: ASSLGPRSGGAGETQY

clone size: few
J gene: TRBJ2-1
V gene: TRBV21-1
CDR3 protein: ASSKWARGRKPRTF

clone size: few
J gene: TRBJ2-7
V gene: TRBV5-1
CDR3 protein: ASSRDPIGEQY

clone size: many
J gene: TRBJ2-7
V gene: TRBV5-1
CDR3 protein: ASSLAGSYEQY